This TCR beta chain was sequenced during a study of post-analysis software for immune sequencing data. Turning to the study itself: Clinical courses comprised relapsing-remitting, secondary progressive and progressive-relapsing multiple sclerosis.

Prepared TCR beta cDNA libraries contained unique molecular identifiers. TCRdb independently ran MiXCR on the PCR reads; one entry per CDR3 protein. The sample contains almost 700,000 distinct CDR3 sequences, 59% of which appear only once. In the case of this clonotype: What it binds is not known.

Findings and caveats of the study: Pronounced co-clustering by F measure was evident among identically batched samples.

Sequencing input: blood. This clonotype was sampled from a girl aged 2-10 years with multiple sclerosis.

CDR3 sequence (DNA): TGCAGCGTTCTCCAAGGAGGGGCCGAGTACAATGAGCAGTTCTTC. As protein: CSVLQGGAEYNEQFF. The V gene is TRBV29-1, the J gene TRBJ2-1; D might be TRBD2 (6 bases). Between the trimmed V and J ends, which lost 5 bases and 4 bases, there was a span of 18 bases. This CDR3 is 15 amino acids long. Germline V lookup: CDR1 SQVTM, CDR2 ANQGSEA.